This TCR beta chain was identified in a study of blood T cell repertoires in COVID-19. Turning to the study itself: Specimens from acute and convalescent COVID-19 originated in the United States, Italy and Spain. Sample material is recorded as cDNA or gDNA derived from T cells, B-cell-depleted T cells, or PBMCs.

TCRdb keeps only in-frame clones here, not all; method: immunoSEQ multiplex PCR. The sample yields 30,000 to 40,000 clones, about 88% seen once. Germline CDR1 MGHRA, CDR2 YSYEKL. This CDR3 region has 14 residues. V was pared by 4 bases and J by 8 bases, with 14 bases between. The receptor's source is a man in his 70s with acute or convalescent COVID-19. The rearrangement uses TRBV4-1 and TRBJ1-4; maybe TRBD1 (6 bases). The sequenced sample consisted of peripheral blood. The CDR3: CASSLGGGREKLFF. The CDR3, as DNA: TGCGCCAGCAGCCTTGGCGGGGGGCGGGAAAAACTGTTTTTT.